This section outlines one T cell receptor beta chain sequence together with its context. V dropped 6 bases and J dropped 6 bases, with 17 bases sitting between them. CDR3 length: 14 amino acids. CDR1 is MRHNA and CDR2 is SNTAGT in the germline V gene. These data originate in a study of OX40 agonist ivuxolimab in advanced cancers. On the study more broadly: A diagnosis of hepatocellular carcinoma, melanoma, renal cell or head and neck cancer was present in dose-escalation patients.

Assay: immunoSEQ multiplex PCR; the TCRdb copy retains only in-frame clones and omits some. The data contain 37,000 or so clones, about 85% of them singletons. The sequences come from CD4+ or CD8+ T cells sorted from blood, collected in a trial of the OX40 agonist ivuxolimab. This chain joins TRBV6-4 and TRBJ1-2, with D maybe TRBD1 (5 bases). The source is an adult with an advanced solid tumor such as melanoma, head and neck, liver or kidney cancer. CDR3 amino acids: CASRGGGEMNGYTF. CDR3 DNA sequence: TGTGCCAGCAGGGGGGGAGGGGAGATGAATGGCTACACCTTC.